Listed here are 27 T cell receptor beta chains from one sample, sequenced in a study of T-cell memory formation after mild COVID-19. Via MiXCR, TCRdb re-called the 5' RACE reads, giving one row per CDR3 protein. The sample shows approximately 300,000 distinct CDR3 sequences, around a sixth of them seen only once. Sequenced sample: PBMCs or a T cell subset sorted from them (not recorded which). These TCRs come from a man between 18 and 35 years old who had mild COVID-19 (a few samples of this study predate the infection). Cell type and time point are not known.

The chain joins TRBV10-3 to TRBJ2-3, with 7 bases lining up with TRBD1. This CDR3 region has 12 residues. V trimming: 10 bases; J trimming: 0 bases; junction bases outside the gene matches: 1. The germline gives CDR1 ENHRY, CDR2 SYGVKD. This CDR3 is CATGQSTDTQYF. The CDR3 DNA reads as TGTGCCACGGGACAGAGCACAGATACGCAGTATTTT.

This clonotype was seen a handful of times. The V call is TRBV14, the J call TRBJ1-2, with D unclear. V shed 0 bases and J shed 3 bases, with 2 bases lying between them. Germline CDR1 SGHDN, CDR2 FVKESK. The CDR3 length is 12 residues. The CDR3 region is CASSQEHYGYTF. The CDR3 region has the DNA TGTGCCAGCAGCCAAGAACACTATGGCTACACCTTC.

The gene calls are TRBV10-3 and TRBJ2-5; the match to TRBD2 covers 11 bases. J was trimmed by 5 bases and V by 11 bases; bases with no gene match: 13. Germline V gives CDR1 ENHRY, CDR2 SYGVKD. The CDR3 covers 15 residues. The CDR3 nucleotides are TGTGCCGCAACCCGGACTAGCGGGTCGGGGGAGACCCAGTACTTC. It codes for CAATRTSGSGETQYF.

This clonotype was seen repeatedly, ten times or more. One end of the junction does not line up with germline, which may come from a read error. The V and J genes are TRBV18 and TRBJ2-3; the match to TRBD1 covers 9 bases. Looked up from germline, CDR1 is KGHSH and CDR2 is LQKENI. The CDR3 spans 14 residues. Written as DNA, the CDR3 is TGCGCCAGCAGTGGACAGGGGAGTACAGATACGCAGTATTTT. It specifies CASSGQGSTDTQYF. Full variable domain (remainder filled in from reference TRBV18 and TRBJ2-3): NAGVMQNPRHLVRRRGQEARLRCSPMKGHSHVYWYRQLPEEGLKFMVYLQKENIIDESGMPKERFSAEFPKEGPSILRIQQVVRGDSAAYFCASSGQGSTDTQYFGPGTRLTVL.

This clonotype was picked up a small number of times. This chain connects TRBV12-3 or TRBV12-4 to TRBJ2-1; 11 bases are a match to TRBD2. This CDR3 has 15 residues. V dropped 6 bases and J dropped 5; count of bases not matched to a gene: 6. The chain's CDR3 is CASRVAGGPHNEQFF. The CDR3 DNA reads TGTGCCAGCAGGGTAGCGGGGGGGCCCCACAATGAGCAGTTCTTC.

The V gene is TRBV2, the J gene TRBJ2-3; the D call may be TRBD1 or TRBD2 (5 bases each). The ends were cut back, 2 bases at V and 6 bases at J, with 21 bases in the middle. Germline V gene lookup returns CDR1 SNHLY and CDR2 FYNNEI. The CDR3 contains 17 residues. The chain's CDR3 is CASSESRRGALTDTQYF. DNA for the CDR3: TGTGCCAGCAGTGAATCTAGGAGAGGGGCCCTAACCGATACGCAGTATTTT. The variable domain in full, completed from reference TRBV2 and TRBJ2-3, reads EPEVTQTPSHQVTQMGQEVILRCVPISNHLYFYWYRQILGQKVEFLVSFYNNEISEKSEIFDDQFSVERPDGSNFTLKIRSTKLEDSAMYFCASSESRRGALTDTQYFGPGTRLTVL.

This clonotype was found a few times. The rearrangement uses TRBV15 and TRBJ2-7, with 7 nucleotides matching TRBD2. V trimming: 0 bases; J trimming: 4 bases; junction bases outside the gene matches: 0. Germline V gene data show CDR1 as LNHNV and CDR2 as YYDKDF (reference sequence). The CDR3 sequence is 13 residues long. The CDR3 loop is CATSREGGYEQYF. CDR3 DNA: TGTGCCACCAGCAGAGAGGGGGGGTACGAGCAGTACTTC.

The genes are TRBV20-1 and TRBJ2-3; maybe TRBD1 (5 bases). V was trimmed by 6 bases and J by 2 bases, leaving 18 bases between them. The CDR3 has 15 amino acids. The germline CDR1 and CDR2 sequences are DFQATT and SNEGSKA (reference sequence). CDR3 DNA: TGCAGTGCGGAATCGGACACACGGAACACAGATACGCAGTATTTT. Its protein is CSAESDTRNTDTQYF.

The rearrangement uses TRBV20-1 and TRBJ2-2; TRBD1 is a possible D gene (5 bases). V was pared by 1 base and J by 7 bases, with 13 bases between. The CDR3 covers 14 residues. Germline loops: CDR1 DFQATT, CDR2 SNEGSKA (reference sequence). As DNA, the CDR3 is TGCAGTGCTAGAGGGGGCAGCTGGCACGGGGAGCTGTTTTTT. Encoded protein: CSARGGSWHGELFF.

The V and J genes are TRBV29-1 and TRBJ2-7; the D gene is possibly TRBD1 (5 bases). V lost 4 bases and J lost 0, with 22 bases in between. This CDR3 is built from 17 residues. Germline CDR1 and CDR2: SQVTM and ANQGSEA. The CDR3 sequence is CSVVETGSQYSSYEQYF. The CDR3 bases are TGCAGCGTTGTGGAAACAGGCAGTCAATATAGCTCCTACGAGCAGTACTTC.

This clonotype was counted ten times or more. The genes are TRBV5-1 and TRBJ2-1, with 11 bases that match TRBD2. The junction had 8 bases not matched to a gene; V was cut back by 4 bases and J by 5 bases. The V gene's germline CDR1 is SGHRS and CDR2 YFSETQ. This CDR3 is 16 amino acids long. CDR3 in DNA: TGCGCCAGCAGCCGATCACTAGCGGGGGCCCACAATGAGCAGTTCTTC. Its translation: CASSRSLAGAHNEQFF.

The chain combines TRBV20-1 with TRBJ2-1; 12 nucleotides line up with TRBD2. The CDR3 runs 15 residues. CDR1 is DFQATT and CDR2 is SNEGSKA in the germline V gene (reference sequence). Trimming removed 3 bases from V and 8 bases from J; junction bases left unmatched: 8. CDR3 coding DNA: TGCAGTGCTAGGTTGGCTAGCGGGGGGGTGCATGAGCAGTTCTTC. It translates to CSARLASGGVHEQFF.

The rearrangement uses TRBV6-5 and TRBJ2-3; TRBD1 is a possible D gene (5 bases). CDR1 and CDR2 from the germline V gene are MNHEY and SVGAGI. The length of the CDR3 is 17 residues. V was pared by 0 bases and J by 2 bases, with 15 bases between. CDR3 nucleotide sequence: TGTGCCAGCAGTTACTCGAGGTCCAGGGCTGACACAGATACGCAGTATTTT. Protein: CASSYSRSRADTDTQYF.

This clonotype was counted only a few times. The genes are TRBV5-4 and TRBJ2-3; 10 nucleotides line up with TRBD1. The CDR3 has 12 amino acids. Germline V gene lookup returns CDR1 SGHNT and CDR2 YYREEE (reference sequence). V shed 0 bases, J shed 15 bases, and the junction held 4 bases outside the gene matches. CDR3 amino acids: CASSLDDRGLYF. CDR3 sequence (DNA): TGTGCCAGCAGCTTGGACGACAGGGGGCTATATTTT. Based on the CDR3 plus reference TRBV5-4 and TRBJ2-3, the full variable domain is ETGVTQSPTHLIKTRGQQVTLRCSSQSGHNTVSWYQQALGQGPQFIFQYYREEENGRGNFPPRFSGLQFPNYSSELNVNALELDDSALYLCASSLDDRGLYFGPGTRLTVL.

The chain joins TRBV7-9 to TRBJ1-1, with D unclear. The CDR3 is made up of 12 amino acids. V lost 4 bases, J lost 10 bases, and 13 bases lay in between. Germline V gene lookup returns CDR1 SEHNR and CDR2 FQNEAQ (reference sequence). The CDR3 loop is CASSSRAMGAFF. The CDR3 DNA reads TGTGCCAGCAGCTCCCGGGCCATGGGAGCTTTCTTT.

This clonotype occurred a few times. The chain couples TRBV7-6 to TRBJ2-1; D is undetermined. The CDR3 contains 15 residues. Trimming removed 4 bases at V and 0 bases at J, with 10 bases between. Germline V gene lookup returns CDR1 SGHVS and CDR2 FNYEAQ. The DNA of the CDR3 is TGTGCCAGCAGCTCGGACCTTAGCTCCTACAATGAGCAGTTCTTC. Its translation: CASSSDLSSYNEQFF.

The sample holds a few counts of this clonotype. This rearrangement joins TRBV29-1 to TRBJ2-7, with 10 nucleotides matching TRBD1. The V gene's germline CDR1 is SQVTM and CDR2 ANQGSEA. CDR3 length equals 14 residues. V was clipped by 4 bases and J by 4 bases; unmatched bases: 7. The CDR3 reads CSVGSGTGVYEQYF. CDR3 sequence (DNA): TGCAGCGTTGGGTCGGGGACAGGGGTTTACGAGCAGTACTTC.

This clonotype was found a few times. The chain links TRBV20-1 to TRBJ2-7; D could derive from TRBD1 or TRBD2 (5 bases each). Per germline, CDR1 DFQATT and CDR2 SNEGSKA (reference sequence). Trimming shortened V by 4 bases and J by 1 base, and 14 bases separated the two germline ends. This CDR3 contains 14 residues. The chain's CDR3 is CSATAGTVSYEQYF. For the CDR3, the DNA is TGCAGTGCTACCGCAGGGACCGTTTCCTACGAGCAGTACTTC.

A few counts support this clonotype. This chain uses TRBV7-2 with TRBJ1-2; D ambiguous. Looked up from germline, CDR1 is SGHTA and CDR2 is FQGNSA. Trimming took off 4 bases at V and 6 bases at J, with 12 bases between the two ends. The CDR3 is made up of 13 amino acids. Here the CDR3 reads CASSSERRHGYTF. CDR3 nucleotide sequence: TGTGCCAGCAGCTCGGAGCGGAGACATGGCTACACCTTC.

This clonotype was found a few times. The J gene is TRBJ2-2, the V gene TRBV28, with 9 bases fitting TRBD1. CDR1 MDHEN and CDR2 SYDVKM come from the germline V gene. V lost 5 bases to trimming and J lost 4 bases; unmatched junction nucleotides: 11. The length of the CDR3 is 17 residues. The CDR3 nucleotides are TGTGCCAGCAGTCTCACGGCCGGGACAGGGAGCACCGGGGAGCTGTTTTTT. This codes for CASSLTAGTGSTGELFF.

This clonotype was found a few times. V usage is TRBV5-1 and J usage is TRBJ2-3; D possibly corresponds to TRBD2 (6 bases). CDR1 SGHRS and CDR2 YFSETQ come from the germline V gene. The V and J ends lost 3 bases and 6 bases respectively, with 14 bases between them. This CDR3 comprises 14 residues. Here the CDR3 reads CASSSGGTGDTQYF. The CDR3 DNA is TGCGCCAGCAGCTCTGGAGGGACGGGTGATACGCAGTATTTT.

This clonotype was detected many times. The CDR3 protein is CASSSRGWVSDTQYF. Written as DNA, the CDR3 is TGCGCCAGCAGCTCTCGGGGGTGGGTGTCAGATACGCAGTATTTT. The chain carries TRBV4-3 and TRBJ2-3; TRBD2 is a possible D gene (6 bases). Germline V gives CDR1 LGHNA, CDR2 YSLEER. The V end was cut by 5 bases, the J end by 4 bases, with 16 bases between. The length of the CDR3 is 15 residues.

The V and J genes are TRBV6-5 and TRBJ2-7; 7 positions agree with TRBD2. Trimming took 4 bases from V and 3 from J; bases not matched to a gene: 12. The CDR3 runs 16 residues. Germline-derived CDR1 and CDR2 are MNHEY and SVGAGI. The CDR3: CASSSDRAGPVYEQYF. The CDR3 bases are TGTGCCAGCAGTTCCGACCGAGCGGGGCCCGTCTACGAGCAGTACTTC.

This chain joins TRBV5-6 and TRBJ2-7, with a possible D match to TRBD2 (5 bases). The CDR3 has 12 residues. Looked up from germline, CDR1 is SGHDT and CDR2 is YYEEEE. V was clipped by 2 bases and J by 5 bases, with 8 bases between them. The CDR3 protein is CASSFEEDEQYF. CDR3 sequence (DNA): TGTGCCAGCAGCTTCGAGGAGGACGAGCAGTACTTC.

This clonotype was counted at least ten times. The chain employs TRBV5-1 and TRBJ2-1; 7 bases agree with TRBD2. V trimming: 5 bases; J trimming: 6 bases; junction bases outside the gene matches: 11. Germline V CDR1 and CDR2: SGHRS, YFSETQ. The CDR3 totals 15 residues. The CDR3 DNA is TGCGCCAGCAGGTCCGGGACTAACTTAGGCAATGAGCAGTTCTTC. Translation gives CASRSGTNLGNEQFF.

This clonotype was counted only a few times. The chain couples TRBV5-1 to TRBJ2-1; 14 bases map to TRBD2. V gave up 4 bases and J gave up 7 bases; unmatched junction bases: 7. Germline values: CDR1 SGHRS, CDR2 YFSETQ. The CDR3 is made up of 16 amino acids. In nucleotides, the CDR3 is TGCGCCAGCAGCCTGGGACTAGCGGGGGCGCTGAATGAGCAGTTCTTC. Protein sequence: CASSLGLAGALNEQFF.

This clonotype was seen at least ten times. This chain uses TRBV4-1 with TRBJ2-7; TRBD2 matches 9 bases. J gave up 3 bases and V 4 bases, and 4 bases lay outside the gene matches. CDR1 MGHRA and CDR2 YSYEKL come from the germline V gene. The CDR3 length is 14 residues. CDR3 sequence (DNA): TGCGCCAGCAGCCCCCTAGCGGGGTTCTACGAGCAGTACTTC. This translates into CASSPLAGFYEQYF.